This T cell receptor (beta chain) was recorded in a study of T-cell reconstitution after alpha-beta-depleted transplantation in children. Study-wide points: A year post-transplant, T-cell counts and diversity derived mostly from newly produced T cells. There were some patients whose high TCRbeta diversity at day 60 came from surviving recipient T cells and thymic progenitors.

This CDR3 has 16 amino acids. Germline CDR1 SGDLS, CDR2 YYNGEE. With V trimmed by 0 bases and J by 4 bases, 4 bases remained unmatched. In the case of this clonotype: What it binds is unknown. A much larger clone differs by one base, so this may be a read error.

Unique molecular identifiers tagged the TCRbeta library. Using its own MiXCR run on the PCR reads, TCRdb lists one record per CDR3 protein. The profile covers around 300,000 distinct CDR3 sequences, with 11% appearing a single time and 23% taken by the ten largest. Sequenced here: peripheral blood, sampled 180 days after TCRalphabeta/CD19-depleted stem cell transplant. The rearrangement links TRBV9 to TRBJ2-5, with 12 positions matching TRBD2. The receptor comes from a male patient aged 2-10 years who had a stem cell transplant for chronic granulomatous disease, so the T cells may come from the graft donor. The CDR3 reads CASSVATSGGLETQYF. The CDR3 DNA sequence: TGTGCCAGCAGCGTAGCTACTAGCGGGGGGCTAGAGACCCAGTACTTC.